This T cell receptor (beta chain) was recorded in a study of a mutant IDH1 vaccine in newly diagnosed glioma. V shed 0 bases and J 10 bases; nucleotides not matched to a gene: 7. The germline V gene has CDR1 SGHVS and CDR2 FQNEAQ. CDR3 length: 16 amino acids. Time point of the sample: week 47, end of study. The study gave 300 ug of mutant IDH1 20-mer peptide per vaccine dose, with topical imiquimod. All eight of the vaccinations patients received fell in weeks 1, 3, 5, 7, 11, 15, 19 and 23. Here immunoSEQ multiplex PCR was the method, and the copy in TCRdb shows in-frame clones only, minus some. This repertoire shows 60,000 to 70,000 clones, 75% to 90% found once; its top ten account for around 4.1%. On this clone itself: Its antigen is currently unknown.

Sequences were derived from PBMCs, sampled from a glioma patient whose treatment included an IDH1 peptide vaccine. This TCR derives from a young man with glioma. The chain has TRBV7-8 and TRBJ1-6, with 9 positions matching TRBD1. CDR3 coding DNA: TGTGCCAGCAGCTTAGCGCTGGGGACAGGGACCTCACCCCTCCACTTT. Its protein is CASSLALGTGTSPLHF. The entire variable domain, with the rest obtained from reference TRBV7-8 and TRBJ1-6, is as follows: GAGVSQSPRYKVAKRGQDVALRCDPISGHVSLFWYQQALGQGPEFLTYFQNEAQLDKSGLPSDRFFAERPEGSVSTLKIQRTQQEDSAVYLCASSLALGTGTSPLHFGNGTRLTVT.